This T cell receptor beta chain was identified in a study of cytomegalovirus exposure and HLA in healthy donors (dated by TCRdb to 2016 to 2017). With regard to the full study: In an earlier analysis of about 560 of the donors, about 270 Gb of sequence data and just under 120 million unique TCR beta sequences from about 190 million T cells were reported. Roughly 300 gigabases of sequencing data and around 88 million unique TCR sequences made up an early release that covered around 640 HLA-typed donors. The genetic ancestry cluster associated with self-reported Caucasian donors included 70% to 85% of the 300 to 450 genotyped donors. The study was designed to test whether signatures of past pathogen exposure could be identified by cataloging public T cell receptors. The study used immunosequencing to profile the T cell repertoires of hundreds of subjects and linked those repertoires to cytomegalovirus serostatus. Along with the approximately 700-subject first cohort, a separate validation cohort of over a hundred different subjects was used. The study combined high-throughput TCR immunosequencing, statistical association of individual TCRs with disease status, and machine learning to predict cytomegalovirus infection status. In a later analysis, previously published TCR beta repertoires from 670 or so donors were re-analyzed and high-resolution HLA genotyping was added so that TCR occurrence patterns could be studied. Rather than drawing on any new phenotypic data, the later analysis identified candidate immune exposures from TCR beta sequences and the way those sequences occurred across donors. An earlier analysis of around 580 of the donors used high-throughput TCR beta sequencing to judge whether each TCR beta V gene segment behaved as functional or pseudogenic. Donor age, sex, ethnicity and CMV serostatus were compiled alongside the repertoire data. A later genetic analysis used genome-wide SNP genotypes for about 65% of the 666 donors, treating that subset as a discovery cohort. Every discovery cohort repertoire had been produced on one sequencing platform. Class I and class II HLA loci were covered by the typing at four-digit resolution. The number of donors typed differed by locus, with about 629-640 for A, B, C, DRB1 and DQB1, more than 500 for DQA1, 600 to 610 for DPA1, and around 430 for DPB1. Roughly 5 DR-DQ haplotypes were handled as single units for association and clustering, since linkage in the cohort was strong. Across 300 to 500 genotyped donors of the cohort, an average of about 240,000 unique TCR beta nucleotide sequences per donor were sequenced, and around 20% of those sequences were non-productive.

Library preparation employed the immunoSEQ multiplex PCR assay. For the multiplex PCR, a mixture combining 60 forward primers for TCR Vbeta segments and 13 reverse primers for TCR Jbeta segments was used. Amplification of the CDR3 region of rearranged TCR beta genes was performed with a multiplex PCR assay on genomic DNA. The amplified TCR beta libraries were sequenced on the Illumina HiSeq System as 87-base-pair reads. Under the source paper's analysis protocol: In a later analysis, some 80 million unique TCR beta chains were counted across the 500 to 850 repertoires, and roughly 11 million of these chains were shared by at least two donors. A nearest-neighbor algorithm error-corrected the raw reads and collapsed the reads into unique sequences, merging closely related sequences to remove PCR and sequencing errors. V, D and J gene segments were assigned by aligning CDR3 sequences to IMGT reference sequences. For a sequence to be retained, a match of at least six nucleotides was required to both a V gene segment and a J gene segment. Rearrangements were classified as productive when the CDR3 lacked stop codons and remained in frame with V and J, and all other rearrangements were classified as non-productive. Following IMGT convention, CDR3 was defined as the stretch from the second conserved V-encoded cysteine to the conserved J-encoded phenylalanine. The earlier analysis of some 550 of the donors excluded any sequence lacking an unambiguous match to a single V gene segment. An earlier analysis of 587 of the donors classified V segments as functional when productive rearrangements were above 56.7% and as segregating when the standard deviation between donors was above 5%. A statistical classification framework was developed to diagnose cytomegalovirus status using the catalog of TCR beta chain sequences. A later analysis assigned V and J genes by comparing TCR nucleotide sequences with IMGT/GENE-DB human TR gene sequences. A later analysis assigned CDR3 sequences and most-parsimonious VDJ recombination scenarios with the TCRdist pipeline. A later analysis defined each TCR beta chain by its CDR3 amino acid sequence plus V-gene family, and excluded reads lacking a unique V-gene family. To address suspected cross-contamination and a sequencing artifact, a later analysis removed approximately 600 highly shared, low-generation-probability nucleotide sequences. In a later analysis, a clonal expansion index was calculated for each public chain from normalized within-repertoire ranks of inferred template counts. Generation probabilities in a later analysis came from a VDJ recombination model fitted to out-of-frame rearrangements, and those results were checked against IGoR. A later analysis scored TCR-TCR, TCR-HLA and TCR-CMV co-occurrence with hypergeometric tests, applying a repertoire-size bias correction to TCR pairs. A later analysis estimated false discovery rates by permuting HLA or CMV assignments 20 times. A later analysis grouped co-occurring TCRs with DBSCAN, adding TCRdist sequence similarity when clustering within HLA-allele-positive subsets. Repertoires with fewer than 30,000 or more than 120,000 public chains, plus five repertoires with anomalous nucleotide sharing, were excluded from co-occurrence clustering. TCRdb's version of the immuneACCESS table is confined to in-frame rearrangements and falls short of the full clone set. An unresolved V gene accounts for under half of the shortfall where checked; the remainder is of unknown origin. The DNA gave D and trimming, while V, J and clone size come from that table. The sample table contains over 95,000 clones; only one count was recorded for 76% of them. The ten largest make up around 10% of the sample.

Broader findings and caveats from the paper: An earlier analysis of some 560 of the donors showed that most TCR beta V segments appeared in productive rearrangements either about 87% or about 30% of the time, which broadly matched IMGT annotations. A further reported finding was that TCR beta sequences accurately predicted the HLA-A and HLA-B alleles for most subjects in the first cohort. A group of highly shared sequence variants was considered likely to be a technical artifact of the sequencing pipeline. The authors suggested that the approach could potentially be extended to other disease states and immunological phenotypes. Specific HLA alleles were associated with 15,000 to 20,000 TCR beta sequences at a false discovery rate of 0.05 in a later analysis. A later genetic analysis associated a missense DCLRE1C variant with V-gene and J-gene trimming of TCR beta chains, and an independent cohort replicated the association. In the study, around 160 TCR beta chains were listed as associated with cytomegalovirus. Linkage disequilibrium might explain the correlated functional status among segregating V segments, but an unknown experimental factor could not be ruled out. In vitro tests confirmed that a few of the cytomegalovirus-associated TCR beta chains recognize cytomegalovirus antigens. In a later analysis, the rate of TCR association differed among HLA loci, with DRB1 alleles having the most associated TCRs and HLA-C alleles having the fewest. This cohort had only TCR beta chains sequenced, and the lack of alpha or paired-chain data limited which features could be detected. Sequencing depth was assumed to be roughly uniform across donors in the presence/absence analyses, though that assumption may not hold. According to a later genetic analysis, donors in an Asian-associated ancestry cluster had fewer N-insertions in productive TCRs than the approximately 700-donor mean. In a later analysis, HLA-associated TCR beta chains were found to be more clonally expanded and to have lower generation probabilities than equally common non-associated chains. Because some donors lacked HLA typing at each locus, the association tests relied only on the typed subset. When HLA alleles, especially DR and DQ, strongly co-occurred, TCR associations were difficult to assign to individual alleles. The earlier analysis of approximately 590 of the donors excluded some 16 rarely observed V segments, including chromosome 9 orphons, because counts were too low. While some public TCRs were present in many individuals, most TCR sequences turned up only very rarely across donors. The only immune exposure information available for the cohort was CMV serostatus. Most CMV-associated TCR beta chains appeared to be HLA-restricted in a later analysis, and the HLA associations seemed to be driven largely by CMV exposure. In a later analysis, several top co-occurrence clusters were reported to appear linked to parvovirus B19, influenza, CMV and Epstein-Barr virus. The classifier was reported to diagnose cytomegalovirus status with high specificity and sensitivity in both the original cohort and the validation cohort.

Regarding this clone: The antigen this receptor binds is unknown. One base away there is no much larger clone; base qualities are not given.

The cohort comprised 710 or so healthy bone marrow donors. At the time of sampling, all cohort members were nominally healthy, though unrecorded immune exposures were likely present. The donor was CMV seropositive and belonged to the group of 250 to 300 seropositive cohort members. Each donor provided a peripheral blood sample, and peripheral blood mononuclear cells were used for TCR beta sequencing. Genomic DNA extraction from the blood cell samples was performed with the Qiagen DNeasy Blood Extraction Kit. The sequenced material came from PBMCs. This sequence was found in a woman aged 40 to 55 in good health and CMV-seropositive.

This receptor carries the CDR3 CASSSGQGGYNEQFF. The DNA reads as follows: TGTGCCAGCAGTTCCGGACAGGGGGGATACAATGAGCAGTTCTTC. The rearranged chain carries TRBV27 and TRBJ2-1; 10 central nucleotides agree with TRBD1. Germline trimming amounts to 4 bases on V and 4 bases on J, with 4 as the count of junction bases outside the gene matches. The germline V gene encodes CDR1 MNHEY and CDR2 SMNVEV (reference sequence). There are 15 amino acids in the CDR3, from cysteine to phenylalanine inclusive. Left in the record is the CDR3 DNA by itself, 45 bases read in frame from the first base.